These 28 T cell receptor beta chains were sequenced from one sample in a study of T-cell memory formation after mild COVID-19. TCRdb processed the 5' RACE reads anew with MiXCR; each CDR3 protein has one entry. This sample has under 90,000 distinct CDR3 sequences; roughly 14% occur once, and the top ten carry about 33%. The sequencing sample was made of PBMCs or a T cell subset sorted from them (not recorded which). These receptors all stem from an adult woman who had mild COVID-19 (a few samples of this study predate the infection). Cell type and time point are not known.

The rearrangement uses TRBV4-2 and TRBJ1-1, with D uncertain. Germline V gene lookup returns CDR1 LGHNA and CDR2 YNFKEQ. The germline V and J ends were trimmed by 0 bases and 1 base, with 9 bases remaining between them. The CDR3 contains 15 residues. The CDR3 coding sequence is TGTGCCAGCAGCCAAGATGGTTGGGGGAACACTGAAGCTTTCTTT. This codes for CASSQDGWGNTEAFF.

In its sample, this clonotype was seen many times. The chain employs TRBV12-3 or TRBV12-4 and TRBJ1-1; D is possibly TRBD1 (5 bases). CDR3 length: 13 residues. V lost 8 bases to trimming and J lost 5 bases, with 15 bases between them. In nucleotides, the CDR3 is TGTGCCAGCTCCTCGGGGGGAGGTACTGAAGCTTTCTTT. This gives the protein CASSSGGGTEAFF.

The chain carries TRBV15 and TRBJ2-5, with 7 bases fitting TRBD1. The CDR3 extends over 14 amino acids. Per the germline V gene, CDR1 is LNHNV and CDR2 is YYDKDF (reference sequence). After removal of 5 bases from V and 5 bases from J, the junction contained 8 bases not matched to a gene. DNA of the CDR3: TGTGCCACCAGCGACAGGGCGCCGTCCGAGACCCAGTACTTC. It codes for CATSDRAPSETQYF.

This clonotype came up a few times. This chain links TRBV7-9 with TRBJ2-7; no definite D call. CDR1 SEHNR and CDR2 FQNEAQ come from the germline V gene (reference sequence). The CDR3 length is 12 residues. V was shortened by 1 base and J by 6 bases, with 7 bases between the two germline ends. The DNA of the CDR3 is TGTGCCAGCAGCTTAGGCGCCAGCGAGCAGTACTTC. The encoded protein is CASSLGASEQYF.

This clonotype has only a few counts. The rearrangement links TRBV4-3 to TRBJ2-1, with 10 bases that match TRBD2. CDR1 is LGHNA and CDR2 is YSLEER in the germline V gene. With V trimmed by 0 bases and J by 9 bases, 5 bases remained unmatched. CDR3 length: 15 amino acids. The CDR3 nucleotides are TGCGCCAGCAGCCAAGATAGGGGACTAGCGCTTGAGCAGTTCTTC. It yields the protein CASSQDRGLALEQFF.

The chain has TRBV12-3 or TRBV12-4 and TRBJ2-5; the D gene could be TRBD1 or TRBD2 (6 bases each). Deletions cut 5 bases from V and 0 bases from J, with 31 bases between. The CDR3 contains 21 residues. The CDR3 DNA follows: TGTGCCAGCAGTCCCTGGACTTTATATCAGGCCGGGGGCCGTGACCAAGAGACCCAGTACTTC. This encodes CASSPWTLYQAGGRDQETQYF.

This clonotype was seen a few times. This chain joins TRBV24-1 and TRBJ2-2, with D possibly matching TRBD1 (5 bases). Looked up from germline, CDR1 is KGHDR and CDR2 is SFDVKD. V was pared by 3 bases and J by 0 bases, with 10 bases between. This CDR3 has 16 amino acids. The CDR3 protein is CATSDTDITNTGELFF. The CDR3 coding sequence is TGTGCCACCAGTGATACGGACATCACGAACACCGGGGAGCTGTTTTTT.

CDR3 sequence (DNA): TGCAGTGCTAGAGATAGCGCAGGGGGGGAAACTGAAGCTTTCTTT. It translates to CSARDSAGGETEAFF. The rearrangement uses TRBV20-1 and TRBJ1-1, with TRBD1 identical over 7 bases. Trimming took 0 bases from V and 5 from J; bases not matched to a gene: 9. The length of the CDR3 is 15 residues. Germline loops: CDR1 DFQATT, CDR2 SNEGSKA (reference sequence).

This clonotype was found a few times. This rearrangement joins TRBV12-5 to TRBJ2-5; unclear D gene. The germline gives CDR1 LGHNT, CDR2 FRNRAP. V lost 3 bases and J lost 0, with 8 bases in between. The CDR3 totals 14 residues. The CDR3 nucleotides read TGTGCTAGTGGTTTATGGCAGAACCAAGAGACCCAGTACTTC. This codes for CASGLWQNQETQYF.

This clonotype showed up just a few times. The chain combines TRBV30 with TRBJ2-7; 8 bases align to TRBD1. Per germline, CDR1 GTSNPN and CDR2 SVGIG (reference sequence). After removal of 2 bases from V and 5 bases from J, the junction contained 5 bases not matched to a gene. The CDR3 runs 13 residues. The CDR3 spells CAWSMAGGDEQYF. The CDR3 nucleotides read TGTGCCTGGAGTATGGCAGGGGGCGACGAGCAGTACTTC.

CDR3 DNA: TGTGCCAGCAGTTACTCGGGACAGGGGTCGAAATGGAATCAGCCCCAGCATTTT. It is translated as CASSYSGQGSKWNQPQHF. The rearrangement joins TRBV6-2 or TRBV6-3 to TRBJ1-5; 10 bases line up with TRBD1. J was trimmed by 4 bases and V by 0 bases; bases with no gene match: 9. Germline values: CDR1 MNHEY, CDR2 SVGEGT. This CDR3 contains 18 residues.

This clonotype was counted only a few times. This chain connects TRBV7-6 to TRBJ2-3; 7 positions match TRBD2. The trim removed 5 bases at V and 1 base at J, leaving 15 bases unmatched. Germline CDR1 reads SGHVS; CDR2 reads FNYEAQ. This CDR3 contains 18 residues. The CDR3 nucleotides are TGTGCCAGCAGCCCCGGATTGCCGGGAGGTGAGGGCACAGATACGCAGTATTTT. This encodes CASSPGLPGGEGTDTQYF.

The table lists this clonotype with many counts. The CDR3 sequence is CASSLVGKGNEQFF. Here the CDR3 DNA reads TGTGCCAGCAGCTTAGTAGGGAAGGGGAATGAGCAGTTCTTC. The chain uses TRBV7-8 and TRBJ2-1, with D perhaps matching TRBD1 (5 bases). CDR3 length equals 14 residues. Germline V gene lookup returns CDR1 SGHVS and CDR2 FQNEAQ. V dropped 1 base and J dropped 7 bases, with 11 bases sitting between them.

This clonotype was seen repeatedly, ten times or more. The chain employs TRBV27 and TRBJ2-3; TRBD2 aligns across 8 bases. CDR1 is MNHEY, CDR2 SMNVEV, per germline (reference sequence). With 0 bases clipped from V and 0 bases from J, the junction kept 2 bases outside the gene matches. This CDR3 spans 16 amino acids. CDR3 residues: CASSLSPSGSTDTQYF. The DNA for the CDR3 is TGTGCCAGCAGTTTATCGCCTAGCGGGAGCACAGATACGCAGTATTTT.

This clonotype has only a few counts. This rearrangement joins TRBV5-1 to TRBJ2-7; 8 bases agree with TRBD1. V was clipped by 3 bases and J by 5 bases; unmatched bases: 7. There are 14 residues in the CDR3. CDR1 is SGHRS, CDR2 YFSETQ, per germline. The CDR3 sequence is CASSSGTGIHEQYF. As DNA, the CDR3 is TGCGCCAGCAGCTCCGGGACAGGCATCCACGAGCAGTACTTC.

This clonotype has only a few counts. Germline is not matched at one junction end, which may reflect a read error. This chain joins TRBV6-5 and TRBJ2-7, with a possible D match to TRBD1 (6 bases). This CDR3 comprises 13 residues. Germline V gene data show CDR1 as MNHEY and CDR2 as SVGAGI. As DNA, the CDR3 is TGTGCCAGCAGCTTGGGACATTCCTCCGAGCAGTACTTC. It translates to CASSLGHSSEQYF.

Ten or more counts support this clonotype. The chain recombines TRBV5-6 with TRBJ2-7, with D perhaps matching TRBD2 (6 bases). Trimming stripped 6 bases from V and 6 bases from J, with 16 bases between. This CDR3 contains 13 residues. Per germline, CDR1 SGHDT and CDR2 YYEEEE. The CDR3 here is CASTLRGMGEQYF. The CDR3 DNA follows: TGTGCCAGCACCCTGCGGGGTATGGGCGAGCAGTACTTC.

The V call is TRBV9, the J call TRBJ2-7; no clear D. Germline CDR1 SGDLS, CDR2 YYNGEE. V was trimmed by 0 bases and J by 0 bases, leaving 10 bases between them. This CDR3 is 15 amino acids long. CDR3 in amino acids: CASSVGAPSSYEQYF. DNA of the CDR3: TGTGCCAGCAGCGTAGGGGCCCCCAGCTCCTACGAGCAGTACTTC. Drawing the rest from reference TRBV9 and TRBJ2-7, the complete variable domain is DSGVTQTPKHLITATGQRVTLRCSPRSGDLSVYWYQQSLDQGLQFLIQYYNGEERAKGNILERFSAQQFPDLHSELNLSSLELGDSALYFCASSVGAPSSYEQYFGPGTRLTVT.

The chain links TRBV7-8 to TRBJ2-7; 10 bases are shared with TRBD2. Trimming removed 5 bases from V and 3 bases from J; junction bases left unmatched: 13. The CDR3 length is 17 residues. Looked up from germline, CDR1 is SGHVS and CDR2 is FQNEAQ. As DNA, the CDR3 is TGTGCCAGCAGCCCCGAACCTCCAACTAGCGGGATCTACGAGCAGTACTTC. It codes for CASSPEPPTSGIYEQYF.

This clonotype was observed a few times. The V and J genes are TRBV27 and TRBJ1-1, with D unresolved. V was shortened by 2 bases and J by 1 base, with 5 bases between the two germline ends. The CDR3 has 13 amino acids. The germline V gene has CDR1 MNHEY and CDR2 SMNVEV (reference sequence). CDR3 loop: CASSLVQNTEAFF. CDR3 nucleotides: TGTGCCAGCAGTTTAGTCCAGAACACTGAAGCTTTCTTT.

Many counts were recorded for this clonotype. The V call is TRBV4-2, the J call TRBJ2-1, with 11 bases matching TRBD2. The CDR3 consists of 15 residues. V gave up 0 bases and J gave up 7 bases; unmatched junction bases: 2. Germline CDR1 reads LGHNA; CDR2 reads YNFKEQ. The CDR3 bases are TGTGCCAGCAGCCAAGATAGCGGGGGGGCAAATGAGCAGTTCTTC. It codes for CASSQDSGGANEQFF.

The table lists this clonotype with a few counts. V and J are TRBV7-9 and TRBJ2-7; D unclear. Per germline, CDR1 SEHNR and CDR2 FQNEAQ (reference sequence). This CDR3 has 13 residues. Trimming left V 5 bases short and J 5 bases short, with 13 bases between. The CDR3, as DNA: TGTGCCAGCAGCCTCCCCCCCAGTCACGAGCAGTACTTC. This gives the protein CASSLPPSHEQYF.

The J gene is TRBJ2-5, the V gene TRBV11-1, with D possibly TRBD2 on 7 matching bases. CDR1 is SGHAT and CDR2 is FQDESV in the germline V gene (reference sequence). This CDR3 has 15 amino acids. The germline V and J ends were trimmed by 8 bases and 0 bases, with 16 bases remaining between them. The CDR3 spells CASGFRGADQETQYF. The CDR3, as DNA: TGTGCCAGCGGATTCCGGGGGGCTGACCAAGAGACCCAGTACTTC.

This clonotype has at least ten counts. The chain is built from TRBV7-6 and TRBJ2-1, with D unresolved. The V end was cut by 0 bases, the J end by 0 bases, with 9 bases between. The germline V gene encodes CDR1 SGHVS and CDR2 FNYEAQ. CDR3 length: 16 residues. The CDR3 DNA reads as TGTGCCAGCAGCTTAGCGCAGGCTAGCTCCTACAATGAGCAGTTCTTC. Its protein is CASSLAQASSYNEQFF.

This chain uses TRBV25-1 with TRBJ2-5; 7 bases match TRBD2. Per the germline V gene, CDR1 is MGHDK and CDR2 is SYGVNS. The ends lost 5 bases at V and 1 base at J; junction bases unmatched: 10. The CDR3 runs 16 residues. CDR3 DNA sequence: TGTGCCAGCAGTCCTGGGGGGGAAAGAGCCCAAGAGACCCAGTACTTC. As protein: CASSPGGERAQETQYF.

The chain couples TRBV29-1 to TRBJ2-4, with no clear D. V was shortened by 0 bases and J by 2 bases, with 5 bases between the two germline ends. Looked up from germline, CDR1 is SQVTM and CDR2 is ANQGSEA. The CDR3 is 13 amino acids. This CDR3 reads CSVEEPTKNIQYF. The CDR3, as DNA: TGCAGCGTTGAAGAGCCCACCAAAAACATTCAGTACTTC.

This clonotype was observed a few times. The chain couples TRBV6-5 to TRBJ1-2; D is undetermined. The germline gives CDR1 MNHEY, CDR2 SVGAGI. The germline V and J ends were trimmed by 5 bases and 8 bases, with 15 bases remaining between them. This CDR3 is 13 amino acids long. Written as DNA, the CDR3 is TGTGCCAGCAGTGGGTCATTTATCGGGGGCTACACCTTC. Translated, it gives CASSGSFIGGYTF.

The rearrangement uses TRBV20-1 and TRBJ2-7; 7 bases align to TRBD2. V lost 2 bases, J lost 4 bases, and 8 bases stayed unmatched. Germline CDR1 is DFQATT and CDR2 is SNEGSKA (reference sequence). This CDR3 contains 14 residues. The CDR3 sequence is CSARSVGGGYEQYF. Written as DNA, the CDR3 is TGCAGTGCTAGATCCGTGGGGGGGGGTTACGAGCAGTACTTC.